These 3 T cell receptor beta chains were sequenced from one sample in a study of monozygotic twins with inflammatory bowel disease. From its re-call of the 5' RACE reads, TCRdb lists each CDR3 protein once, without DNA. This listing includes approximately 330,000 distinct CDR3 sequences. The sample comprised blood. The origin of the receptors is a human donor with ulcerative colitis or Crohn's disease, or a healthy co-twin of an affected twin (not recorded which).

The rearrangement joins TRBV6-5 to TRBJ1-2; the D call from TCRdb, TRBD1, cannot be confirmed without DNA. CDR1 and CDR2 from the germline V gene are MNHEY and SVGAGI. The CDR3 extends over 15 amino acids. CDR3 sequence: CASSFWTGTNYGYTF.

The chain joins TRBV6-6 to TRBJ1-1. CDR1 is MNHNY and CDR2 is SVGAGI in the germline V gene (reference sequence). This CDR3 is built from 12 residues. CDR3 sequence reads: CASSYSRGEAFF.

The CDR3 is CASSQLAGANVLTF. This chain links TRBV14 with TRBJ2-6. Per germline, CDR1 SGHDN and CDR2 FVKESK. The CDR3 covers 14 residues.